This TCR beta chain derives from a study of ipilimumab plus nivolumab after autologous stem cell transplantation. As for the study in general: Patients received a median of roughly 5 ipilimumab and about 8 nivolumab doses.

Checkpoint therapy with ipilimumab 1 mg/kg began 14 to 28 days after transplant. By share of the sample, this clone is large. CDR1 is SNHLY, CDR2 FYNNEI, per germline. J lost 4 bases, V lost 6 bases, and 5 bases had no gene match. The CDR3 extends over 14 amino acids. Only in-frame clones appear in the TCRdb table, and some are missing; sequencing was by immunoSEQ multiplex PCR. The table lists 9,000 to 15,000 clones, about 77% of them singletons. This sequence originates from a male donor with multiple myeloma. V usage is TRBV2 and J usage is TRBJ2-2, with 7 bases matching TRBD1. The starting material was PBMCs, obtained in a trial of ipilimumab plus nivolumab as post-transplant consolidation. The DNA for the CDR3 is TGTGCCAGCAGAGGGGGCCTTAGCACCGGGGAGCTGTTTTTT. Translated, it gives CASRGGLSTGELFF.